Described below is a single T cell receptor (beta chain) sequence and its context. The data originate from a study of neurological immune-mediated disorders. Each CDR3 protein is one row after TCRdb ran MiXCR on the 5' RACE reads. The sample holds 40,000 or so distinct CDR3 sequences, roughly 13% seen once. The CDR3 is 17 residues long. Time point described: longitudinal time-point 3. V is TRBV12-2 and J is TRBJ2-3; TRBD1 is the table's D call, not checked against the DNA. TRBV12-2 is noted as a pseudogene. Sequencing used PBMCs. This clonotype was obtained from a man aged 25 to 45 in good health. The CDR3 loop is CASRSTTGAPNTDTQYF. CDR3 sequence (DNA): TGTGCAAGTCGCAGTACTACAGGGGCCCCTAACACAGATACGCAGTATTTT.